This T cell receptor (beta chain) emerged from a study of T cell responses to AZD1222 COVID-19 vaccine. Findings and caveats of the study: Clonal diversity was possibly underestimated, and the donors were mostly white British, with more females.

Points on this clone: Its specificity is unknown.

TCRdb's copy holds only in-frame clones and misses some; the assay was immunoSEQ multiplex PCR. The sample shows over 100,000 clones, almost 85% of them seen only once. V was clipped by 5 bases and J by 2 bases, with 7 bases between them. Germline values: CDR1 MNHEY, CDR2 SVGAGI. This CDR3 is 13 amino acids long. This sequence was found in an adult in good health. The sequenced sample was peripheral blood, obtained on day 0 of AZD1222 vaccination. The chain combines TRBV6-5 with TRBJ1-5, with a weak D call TRBD1 (5 bases). The CDR3 DNA reads as TGTGCCAGCAGTCGAGGGGGCAATCAGCCCCAGCATTTT. This sequence encodes CASSRGGNQPQHF.